This passage covers 22 T cell receptor beta chains from one sample sequenced in a study of a mutant IDH1 vaccine in newly diagnosed glioma. This table comes from immunoSEQ multiplex PCR, and its TCRdb copy is limited to in-frame clones, with some not included. The table shows roughly 70,000 clones, with about 81% occurring only once. No antigen has been identified for these receptors. The time point denotes: week 11, during vaccination. The study gave 300 ug of mutant IDH1 20-mer peptide per vaccine dose, with topical imiquimod. The source was PBMCs, collected from a glioma patient whose treatment included an IDH1 peptide vaccine. These receptors originate from a woman aged 45-65 years with glioma.

This chain connects TRBV5-4 to TRBJ2-2; the D call may be TRBD1 or TRBD2 (5 bases each). Between the trimmed V and J ends, which lost 3 bases and 5 bases, there was a span of 8 bases. Germline V gives CDR1 SGHNT, CDR2 YYREEE (reference sequence). The length of the CDR3 is 13 residues. CDR3 sequence reads: CASSSWGTGELFF. For the CDR3, the DNA is TGTGCCAGCAGCTCCTGGGGGACCGGGGAGCTGTTTTTT.

The V gene is TRBV6-4, the J gene TRBJ2-3; D may be TRBD1 (6 bases). The CDR3 has 12 amino acids. CDR1 and CDR2 from the germline V gene are MRHNA and SNTAGT. V was clipped by 6 bases and J by 8 bases, with 12 bases between them. DNA for the CDR3: TGTGCCAGCAGCTGGACAGCCCGTACGCAGTATTTT. This codes for CASSWTARTQYF.

In its sample, this clone was seen once. The chain recombines TRBV5-1 with TRBJ2-3; the D gene is possibly TRBD2 (7 bases). The CDR3 length is 18 residues. The V gene's germline CDR1 is SGHRS and CDR2 YFSETQ. V was clipped by 0 bases and J by 0 bases, with 17 bases between them. Here the CDR3 reads CASSLDGRGGGSTDTQYF. Here the CDR3 DNA reads TGCGCCAGCAGCTTGGACGGTCGGGGAGGGGGTAGCACAGATACGCAGTATTTT. The variable domain in full, completed from reference TRBV5-1 and TRBJ2-3, reads KAGVTQTPRYLIKTRGQQVTLSCSPISGHRSVSWYQQTPGQGLQFLFEYFSETQRNKGNFPGRFSGRQFSNSRSEMNVSTLELGDSALYLCASSLDGRGGGSTDTQYFGPGTRLTVL.

This clone was found a few times. The chain couples TRBV4-2 to TRBJ1-5; unclear D gene. Per the germline V gene, CDR1 is LGHNA and CDR2 is YNFKEQ. V lost 0 bases and J 5 bases, leaving 11 bases between the germline ends. The CDR3 consists of 15 residues. CDR3 DNA: TGTGCCAGCAGCCAAGATGGCGGGCAGCATCAGCCCCAGCATTTT. Protein product: CASSQDGGQHQPQHF.

There are a few counts of this clone. The chain links TRBV5-1 to TRBJ1-2; tentative D call: TRBD1 (6 bases). This CDR3 is built from 13 residues. Trimming left V 5 bases short and J 4 bases short, with 12 bases between. Germline lookup yields CDR1 SGHRS and CDR2 YFSETQ. The CDR3 is CASRQGEGYGYTF. CDR3 DNA: TGCGCCAGCAGACAGGGCGAAGGCTATGGCTACACCTTC.

This clone was picked up a small number of times. The V gene is TRBV6-1, the J gene TRBJ2-7; D is uncertain. Germline V CDR1 and CDR2: MNHNS, SASEGT. Trimming stripped 7 bases from V and 6 bases from J, with 13 bases between. This CDR3 spans 12 amino acids. The CDR3 bases are TGTGCCAGCAAACGGACCGGGCGCGAGCAGTACTTC. Translation gives CASKRTGREQYF.

V and J are TRBV7-3 and TRBJ1-2, with TRBD1 identical over 7 bases. The CDR3 totals 16 residues. J gave up 2 bases and V 6 bases, and 12 bases lay outside the gene matches. Germline V gene lookup returns CDR1 SGHTA and CDR2 FQGTGA. CDR3 residues: CASSSGGGERNYGYTF. CDR3 coding DNA: TGTGCCAGCAGTTCAGGGGGTGGGGAGAGGAACTATGGCTACACCTTC.

The chain employs TRBV4-1 and TRBJ2-3; D possibly corresponds to TRBD1 (5 bases). Germline CDR1 MGHRA, CDR2 YSYEKL. Trimming shortened V by 4 bases and J by 7 bases, and 12 bases separated the two germline ends. This CDR3 region has 13 residues. CDR3 in DNA: TGCGCCAGCAGCCGGGAACAGGCTTATACGCAGTATTTT. It codes for CASSREQAYTQYF.

The rearrangement uses TRBV5-1 and TRBJ2-7; D unresolved. CDR3 length equals 15 residues. V was pared by 0 bases and J by 0 bases, with 10 bases between. Germline V gene sequence: CDR1 SGHRS, CDR2 YFSETQ. The DNA for the CDR3 is TGCGCCAGCAGCTTGGGTGCTACGAGCTCCTACGAGCAGTACTTC. This sequence encodes CASSLGATSSYEQYF.

The chain has TRBV5-6 and TRBJ2-7, with D hard to call. Trimming removed 4 bases from V and 1 base from J, with 9 bases in between. CDR3 length equals 13 residues. The V gene's germline CDR1 is SGHDT and CDR2 YYEEEE. The CDR3 DNA sequence: TGTGCCAGCAGCACAGATACGTCCTACGAGCAGTACTTC. As protein: CASSTDTSYEQYF.

The chain combines TRBV5-4 with TRBJ1-5; maybe TRBD1 (6 bases). This CDR3 spans 16 amino acids. The V and J ends lost 0 bases and 4 bases respectively, with 14 bases between them. Germline V gives CDR1 SGHNT, CDR2 YYREEE (reference sequence). This CDR3 is CASSLGGLAANQPQHF. For the CDR3, the DNA is TGTGCCAGCAGCTTGGGGGGGCTGGCAGCTAATCAGCCCCAGCATTTT.

This clone was seen only once. The chain recombines TRBV5-1 with TRBJ1-1, with D perhaps TRBD1 (6 bases). Between the trimmed V and J ends, which lost 4 bases and 6 bases, there was a span of 16 bases. Germline CDR1 is SGHRS and CDR2 is YFSETQ. The CDR3 has 14 amino acids. CDR3 residues: CASSRTAGGAEAFF. CDR3 nucleotides: TGCGCCAGCAGCAGGACAGCGGGCGGGGCTGAAGCTTTCTTT.

This clone was picked up a small number of times. J is TRBJ2-1 and V is TRBV5-4; TRBD1 aligns across 9 bases. The CDR3 consists of 15 residues. J lost 4 bases, V lost 2 bases, and 4 bases had no gene match. Germline-derived CDR1 and CDR2 are SGHNT and YYREEE (reference sequence). The chain's CDR3 is CASSLGQGLYNEQFF. In DNA form, the CDR3 reads TGTGCCAGCAGCTTAGGACAGGGGTTGTACAATGAGCAGTTCTTC.

V and J are TRBV30 and TRBJ1-2, with TRBD1 as a possible D gene (5 bases). CDR1 GTSNPN and CDR2 SVGIG come from the germline V gene (reference sequence). This CDR3 has 13 residues. V dropped 5 bases and J dropped 3 bases, with 13 bases sitting between them. CDR3 in DNA: TGTGCCTGGGCGACAGTTTCTTACTATGGCTACACCTTC. It is translated as CAWATVSYYGYTF. Full variable domain (rest looked up from reference TRBV30 and TRBJ1-2): SQTIHQWPATLVQPVGSPLSLECTVEGTSNPNLYWYRQAAGRGLQLLFYSVGIGQISSEVPQNLSASRPQDRQFILSSKKLLLSDSGFYLCAWATVSYYGYTFGSGTRLTVV.

J is TRBJ2-3 and V is TRBV29-1; 9 nucleotides line up with TRBD1. This CDR3 contains 13 residues. J gave up 2 bases and V 6 bases, and 3 bases lay outside the gene matches. CDR1 SQVTM and CDR2 ANQGSEA come from the germline V gene. CDR3 amino acids: CSVGQGITDTQYF. In DNA, the CDR3 is TGCAGCGTAGGACAGGGGATCACAGATACGCAGTATTTT.

The J gene is TRBJ2-7, the V gene TRBV30, with unresolved D. The CDR3 sequence is 14 residues long. V lost 0 bases to trimming and J lost 0 bases, with 9 bases between them. Germline CDR1 is GTSNPN and CDR2 is SVGIG (reference sequence). As DNA, the CDR3 is TGTGCCTGGAGTGTAGGTACCAGCTCCTACGAGCAGTACTTC. Protein: CAWSVGTSSYEQYF.

This chain joins TRBV19 and TRBJ1-2, with TRBD1 identical over 8 bases. CDR1 is LNHDA and CDR2 is SQIVND in the germline V gene (reference sequence). V was pared by 6 bases and J by 0 bases, with 12 bases of the junction left unmatched. The CDR3 totals 17 residues. This CDR3 is CASRVVGTGEANYGYTF. The CDR3 region has the DNA TGTGCCAGTAGGGTCGTTGGGACAGGAGAAGCTAACTATGGCTACACCTTC.

The V and J genes are TRBV12-5 and TRBJ2-7; 9 nucleotides align to TRBD1. Germline lookup yields CDR1 LGHNT and CDR2 FRNRAP. Trimming cost V 4 bases and J 0 bases; bases outside gene matches: 4. The CDR3 totals 15 residues. The chain's CDR3 is CASGSGQGSSYEQYF. Here the CDR3 DNA reads TGTGCTAGTGGTTCCGGACAGGGGTCCTCCTACGAGCAGTACTTC.

The chain combines TRBV7-2 with TRBJ1-6; D is perhaps TRBD1 (6 bases). V was clipped by 5 bases and J by 9 bases, with 17 bases between them. This CDR3 contains 15 residues. Germline lookup yields CDR1 SGHTA and CDR2 FQGNSA. The CDR3 here is CASSGRGGGVSPLHF. The CDR3 DNA sequence: TGTGCCAGCAGCGGGAGGGGGGGAGGTGTTTCACCCCTCCACTTT.

V and J are TRBV7-6 and TRBJ1-1; 9 positions agree with TRBD1. V trimming: 3 bases; J trimming: 3 bases; junction bases outside the gene matches: 5. This CDR3 is built from 15 residues. The V gene's germline CDR1 is SGHVS and CDR2 FNYEAQ. The CDR3 protein is CASSFGTGTDTEAFF. The CDR3 DNA reads as TGTGCCAGCAGCTTCGGGACAGGGACGGACACTGAAGCTTTCTTT.

The chain recombines TRBV14 with TRBJ2-7; D gene uncertain. The CDR3 runs 16 residues. The V end lost 0 bases, the J end lost 2 bases, and 14 bases lay between the germline ends. CDR1 SGHDN and CDR2 FVKESK come from the germline V gene. The DNA for the CDR3 is TGTGCCAGCAGCCAAGATGGCCAGGCCGTACCCTACGAGCAGTACTTC. Protein sequence: CASSQDGQAVPYEQYF. Full variable domain (missing parts from reference TRBV14 and TRBJ2-7): EAGVTQFPSHSVIEKGQTVTLRCDPISGHDNLYWYRRVMGKEIKFLLHFVKESKQDESGMPNNRFLAERTGGTYSTLKVQPAELEDSGVYFCASSQDGQAVPYEQYFGPGTRLTVT.

This chain links TRBV15 with TRBJ1-5, with a weak D call TRBD1 (6 bases). Trimming left V 8 bases short and J 7 bases short, with 21 bases between. CDR3 length: 15 amino acids. Looked up from germline, CDR1 is LNHNV and CDR2 is YYDKDF (reference sequence). Here the CDR3 DNA reads TGTGCCACCGAAAAGGGACAATTAGCAGGGCAGCCCCAGCATTTT. Residues: CATEKGQLAGQPQHF.